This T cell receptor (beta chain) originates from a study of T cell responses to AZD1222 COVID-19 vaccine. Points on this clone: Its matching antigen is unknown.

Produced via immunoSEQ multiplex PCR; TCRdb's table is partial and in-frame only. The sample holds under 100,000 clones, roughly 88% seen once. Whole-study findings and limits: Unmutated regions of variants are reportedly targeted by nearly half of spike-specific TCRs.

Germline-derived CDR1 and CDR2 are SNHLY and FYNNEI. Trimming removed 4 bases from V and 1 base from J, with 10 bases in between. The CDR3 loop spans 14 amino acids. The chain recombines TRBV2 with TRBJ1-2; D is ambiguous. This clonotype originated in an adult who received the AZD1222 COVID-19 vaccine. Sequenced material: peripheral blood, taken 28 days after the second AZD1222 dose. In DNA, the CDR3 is TGTGCCAGCAGTGGGACGGGTGGTAACTATGGCTACACCTTC. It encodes CASSGTGGNYGYTF.